Below, one TCR beta chain is given with its context. The data were produced by immunoSEQ multiplex PCR, yet TCRdb's version contains in-frame clones alone and is incomplete. Altogether just over 50,000 clones are present, about nine tenths being singletons, with the ten largest covering roughly 3.5%. This record belongs to a study of OX40 agonist ivuxolimab in advanced cancers. Per the germline V gene, CDR1 is SGHDT and CDR2 is YYEEEE. The V end lost 4 bases, the J end lost 7 bases, and 18 bases lay between the germline ends. The CDR3 has 14 residues. This clonotype was obtained from an adult with an advanced solid tumor such as melanoma, head and neck, liver or kidney cancer. This material consisted of CD4+ or CD8+ T cells sorted from blood, taken in a trial of the OX40 agonist ivuxolimab. This chain links TRBV5-6 with TRBJ2-7; D perhaps matches TRBD2 (6 bases). The CDR3 sequence is CASSQGLHLAEQYF. CDR3 coding DNA: TGTGCCAGCAGCCAGGGACTCCACTTAGCTGAGCAGTACTTC.